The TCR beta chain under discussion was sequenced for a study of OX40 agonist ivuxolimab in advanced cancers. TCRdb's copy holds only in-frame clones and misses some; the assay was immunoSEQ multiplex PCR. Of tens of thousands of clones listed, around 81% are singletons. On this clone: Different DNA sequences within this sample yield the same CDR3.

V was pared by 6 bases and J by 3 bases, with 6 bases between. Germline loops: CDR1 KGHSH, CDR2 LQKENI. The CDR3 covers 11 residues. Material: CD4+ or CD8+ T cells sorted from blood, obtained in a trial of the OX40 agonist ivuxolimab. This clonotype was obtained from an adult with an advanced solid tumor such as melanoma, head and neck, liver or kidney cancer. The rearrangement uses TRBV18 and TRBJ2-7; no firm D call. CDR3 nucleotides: TGTGCCAGCTCCCCTAACTACGAGCAGTACTTC. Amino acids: CASSPNYEQYF.